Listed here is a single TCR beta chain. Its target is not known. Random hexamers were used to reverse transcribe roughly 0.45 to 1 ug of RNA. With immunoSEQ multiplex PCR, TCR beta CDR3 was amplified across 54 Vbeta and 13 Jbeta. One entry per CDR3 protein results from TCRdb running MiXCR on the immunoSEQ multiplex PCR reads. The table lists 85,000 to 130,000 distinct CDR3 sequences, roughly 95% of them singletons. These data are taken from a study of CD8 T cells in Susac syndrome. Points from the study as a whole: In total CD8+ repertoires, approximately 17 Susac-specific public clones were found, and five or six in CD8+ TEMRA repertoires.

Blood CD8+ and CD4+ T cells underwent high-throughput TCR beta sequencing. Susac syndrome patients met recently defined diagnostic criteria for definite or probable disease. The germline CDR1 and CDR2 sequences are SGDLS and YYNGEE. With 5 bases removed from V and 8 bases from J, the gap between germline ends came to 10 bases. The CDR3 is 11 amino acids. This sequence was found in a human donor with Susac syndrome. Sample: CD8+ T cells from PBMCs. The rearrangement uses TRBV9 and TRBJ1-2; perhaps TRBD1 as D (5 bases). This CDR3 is CASRRGVGYTF. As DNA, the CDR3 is TGTGCCAGCAGGCGGGGGGTCGGCTACACCTTC.